The clone carrying this T cell receptor (beta chain) was detected once. Its antigen is unidentified. PCR involved 60 Vbeta and 13 Jbeta primers. Using immunoSEQ multiplex PCR, the repertoire was profiled, and TCRdb retains in-frame clones only, with some absent. The sample lists more than 150,000 clones, roughly 78% occurring once. This entry comes from a study of cytomegalovirus exposure and HLA in healthy donors. Overall study findings and caveats: Cytomegalovirus-associated TCR beta chains were listed, numbering roughly 150. By a later analysis, the bulk of CMV-associated TCR beta chains appeared HLA-restricted.

Germline CDR1 and CDR2: LNHDA and SQIVND (reference sequence). V was pared by 11 bases and J by 6 bases, with 10 bases of the junction left unmatched. The CDR3 runs to 13 residues. Sequenced sample: PBMCs. The receptor's source is a woman in her 30s in good health and CMV-seronegative. The chain links TRBV19 to TRBJ1-2, with 9 bases aligning to TRBD1. CDR3 region: CACKGTGNNGYTF. CDR3 DNA sequence: TGTGCCTGCAAGGGGACAGGGAACAATGGCTACACCTTC.